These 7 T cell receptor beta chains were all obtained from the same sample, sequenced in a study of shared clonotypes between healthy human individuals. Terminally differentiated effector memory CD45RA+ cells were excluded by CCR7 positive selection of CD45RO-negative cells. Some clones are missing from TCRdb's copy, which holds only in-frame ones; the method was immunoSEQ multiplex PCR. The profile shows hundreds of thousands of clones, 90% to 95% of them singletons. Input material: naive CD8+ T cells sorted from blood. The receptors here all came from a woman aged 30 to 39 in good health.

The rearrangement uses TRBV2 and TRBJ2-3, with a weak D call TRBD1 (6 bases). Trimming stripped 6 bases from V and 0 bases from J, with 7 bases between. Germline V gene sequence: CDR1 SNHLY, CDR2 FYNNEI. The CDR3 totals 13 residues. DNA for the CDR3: TGTGCCAGCAGGGACAGAAGCACAGATACGCAGTATTTT. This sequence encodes CASRDRSTDTQYF.

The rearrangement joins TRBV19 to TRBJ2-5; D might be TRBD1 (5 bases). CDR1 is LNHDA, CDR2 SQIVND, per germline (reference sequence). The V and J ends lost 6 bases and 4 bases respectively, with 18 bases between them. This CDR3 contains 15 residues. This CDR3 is CASRAGIYSRETQYF. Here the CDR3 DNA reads TGTGCCAGTAGAGCAGGGATCTATAGTCGAGAGACCCAGTACTTC.

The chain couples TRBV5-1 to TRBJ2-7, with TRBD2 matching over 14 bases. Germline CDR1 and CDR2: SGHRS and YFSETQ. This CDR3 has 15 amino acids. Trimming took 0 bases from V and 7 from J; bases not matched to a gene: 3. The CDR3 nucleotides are TGCGCCAGCAGCTTGGGGGGACTAGCGGGAGAGGAGCAGTACTTC. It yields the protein CASSLGGLAGEEQYF.

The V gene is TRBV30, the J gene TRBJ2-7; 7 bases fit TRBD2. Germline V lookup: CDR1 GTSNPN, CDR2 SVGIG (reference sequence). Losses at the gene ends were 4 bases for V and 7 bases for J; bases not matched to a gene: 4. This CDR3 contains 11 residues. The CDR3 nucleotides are TGTGCCTGGACCCCCGGGGGGGAGCAGTACTTC. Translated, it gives CAWTPGGEQYF.

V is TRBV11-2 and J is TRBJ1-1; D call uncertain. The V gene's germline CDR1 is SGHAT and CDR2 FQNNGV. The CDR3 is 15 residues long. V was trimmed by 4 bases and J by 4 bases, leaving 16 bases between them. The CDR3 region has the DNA TGTGCCAGCAGCTCTGACCTTTTGGGCGGCACTGAAGCTTTCTTT. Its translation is CASSSDLLGGTEAFF.

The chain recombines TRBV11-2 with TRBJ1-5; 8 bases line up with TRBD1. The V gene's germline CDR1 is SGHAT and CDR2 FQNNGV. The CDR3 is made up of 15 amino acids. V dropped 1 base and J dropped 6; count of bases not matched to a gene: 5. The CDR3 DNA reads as TGTGCCAGCAGCTTAGTGGACAGGGTGAGTCAGCCCCAGCATTTT. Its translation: CASSLVDRVSQPQHF. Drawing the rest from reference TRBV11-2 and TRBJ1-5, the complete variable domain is EAGVAQSPRYKIIEKRQSVAFWCNPISGHATLYWYQQILGQGPKLLIQFQNNGVVDDSQLPKDRFSAERLKGVDSTLKIQPAKLEDSAVYLCASSLVDRVSQPQHFGDGTRLSIL.

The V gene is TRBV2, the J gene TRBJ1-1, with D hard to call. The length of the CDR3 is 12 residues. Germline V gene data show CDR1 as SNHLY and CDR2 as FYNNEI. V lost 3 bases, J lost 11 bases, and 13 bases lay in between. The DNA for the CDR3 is TGTGCCAGCAGTGACCACAGCTCTTGGGCTTTCTTT. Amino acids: CASSDHSSWAFF.